This T cell receptor (beta chain) was sequenced in a study of beta chain features in type 1 diabetes. This clone occurred many times. Its antigen is undetermined. Findings and caveats of the study: Among all four CD4+ subsets, Type 1 diabetes patients had TCRB CDR3s that were moderately but significantly shorter. Naive, central memory and Treg TCRB repertoires appeared more alike in patients than in healthy donors.

The germline V gene encodes CDR1 SGHTA and CDR2 FQGTGA. This CDR3 comprises 17 residues. J gave up 3 bases and V 2 bases, and 9 bases lay outside the gene matches. TCRB transcripts that were expressed got sequenced, as all of the isolated RNA had been reverse transcribed. Average reads for naive, central memory and regulatory T cell samples were roughly 3.5 million. Libraries were prepared by immunoSEQ multiplex PCR; TCRdb keeps only in-frame clonotypes and omits some of them. This table holds about 160,000 clones, 6.5% to 10% found once. Blood was drawn once from each donor into heparinised tubes. The draws averaged about 110 mL. Sorting with CD45RO/CCR7/CD25/CD127/CD95/CD27 yielded naive, central memory, regulatory and stem-like memory CD4+ cells.

The chain recombines TRBV7-3 with TRBJ2-5; 10 bases match TRBD2. The sequencing sample was made of central memory CD4+ T cells from blood. The receptor was isolated from a woman aged 18-29 years with type 1 diabetes. CDR3: CASSLLRTSGDEETQYF. The CDR3 DNA is TGTGCCAGCAGCTTATTAAGAACTAGCGGGGATGAAGAGACCCAGTACTTC. Full variable domain (outside the CDR3, taken from reference TRBV7-3 and TRBJ2-5): GAGVSQTPSNKVTEKGKYVELRCDPISGHTALYWYRQSLGQGPEFLIYFQGTGAADDSGLPNDRFFAVRPEGSVSTLKIQRTERGDSAVYLCASSLLRTSGDEETQYFGPGTRLLVL.